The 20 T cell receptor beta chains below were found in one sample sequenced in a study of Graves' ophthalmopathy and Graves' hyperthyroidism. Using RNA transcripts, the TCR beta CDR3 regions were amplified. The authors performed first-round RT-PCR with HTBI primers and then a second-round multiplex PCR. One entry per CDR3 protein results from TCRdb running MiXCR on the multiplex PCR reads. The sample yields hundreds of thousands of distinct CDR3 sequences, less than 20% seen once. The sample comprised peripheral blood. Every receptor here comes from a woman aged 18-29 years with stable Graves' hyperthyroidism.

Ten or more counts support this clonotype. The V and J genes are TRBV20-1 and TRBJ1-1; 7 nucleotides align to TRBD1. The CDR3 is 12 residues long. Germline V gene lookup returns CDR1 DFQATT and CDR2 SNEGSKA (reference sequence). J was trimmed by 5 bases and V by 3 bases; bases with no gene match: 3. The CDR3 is CSASRTGTEAFF. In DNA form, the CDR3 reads TGCAGTGCTAGCAGGACAGGAACTGAAGCTTTCTTT.

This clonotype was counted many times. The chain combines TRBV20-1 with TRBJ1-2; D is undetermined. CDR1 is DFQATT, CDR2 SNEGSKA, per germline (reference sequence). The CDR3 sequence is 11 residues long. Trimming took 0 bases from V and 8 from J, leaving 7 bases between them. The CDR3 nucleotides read TGCAGTGCTAGAGATCAAGCGGGCTACACCTTC. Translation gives CSARDQAGYTF.

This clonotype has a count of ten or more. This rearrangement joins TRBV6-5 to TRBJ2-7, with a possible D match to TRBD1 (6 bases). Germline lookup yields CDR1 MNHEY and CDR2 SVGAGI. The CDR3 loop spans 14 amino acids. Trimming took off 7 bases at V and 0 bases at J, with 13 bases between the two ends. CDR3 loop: CASTVTGSSYEQYF. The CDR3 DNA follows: TGTGCCAGCACCGTAACAGGGAGCTCCTACGAGCAGTACTTC.

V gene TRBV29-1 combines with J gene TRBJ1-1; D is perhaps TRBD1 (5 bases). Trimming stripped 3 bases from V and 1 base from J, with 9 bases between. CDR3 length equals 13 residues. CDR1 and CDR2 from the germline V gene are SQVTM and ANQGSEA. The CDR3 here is CSVEAGGNTEAFF. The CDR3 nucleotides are TGCAGCGTTGAGGCGGGGGGGAACACTGAAGCTTTCTTT.

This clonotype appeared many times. The CDR3 nucleotides read TGTGCCAGCAGCTTAGATGGCGGGGGGTTTTACGAGCAGTACTTC. It is translated as CASSLDGGGFYEQYF. The V call is TRBV11-2, the J call TRBJ2-7; 8 bases are shared with TRBD2. V shed 0 bases, J shed 4 bases, and the junction held 5 bases outside the gene matches. Per the germline V gene, CDR1 is SGHAT and CDR2 is FQNNGV. This CDR3 is 15 amino acids long. The complete variable domain, with remaining parts taken from reference TRBV11-2 and TRBJ2-7, reads EAGVAQSPRYKIIEKRQSVAFWCNPISGHATLYWYQQILGQGPKLLIQFQNNGVVDDSQLPKDRFSAERLKGVDSTLKIQPAKLEDSAVYLCASSLDGGGFYEQYFGPGTRLTVT.

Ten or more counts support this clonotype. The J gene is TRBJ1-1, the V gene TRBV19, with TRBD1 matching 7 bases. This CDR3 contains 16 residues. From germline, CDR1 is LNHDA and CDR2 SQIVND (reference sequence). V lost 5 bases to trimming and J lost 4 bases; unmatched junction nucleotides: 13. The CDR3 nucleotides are TGTGCCAGTAGTCTACGGACAGGTTCGGCTGCCACTGAAGCTTTCTTT. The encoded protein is CASSLRTGSAATEAFF.

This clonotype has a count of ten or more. DNA for the CDR3: TGTGCCAGTAGCCCGGGACTAGTCTTCGAGCAGTACTTC. Translated, it gives CASSPGLVFEQYF. This sequence joins TRBV19 and TRBJ2-7; the match to TRBD2 covers 8 bases. The CDR3 spans 13 residues. Germline loops: CDR1 LNHDA, CDR2 SQIVND (reference sequence). The J segment lost 6 bases and the V segment lost 6 bases, leaving 7 bases of the junction unmatched.

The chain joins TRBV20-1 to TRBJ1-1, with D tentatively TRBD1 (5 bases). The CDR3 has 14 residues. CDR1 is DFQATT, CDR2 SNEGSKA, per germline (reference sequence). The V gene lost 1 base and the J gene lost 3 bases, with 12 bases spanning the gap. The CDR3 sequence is CSARVGGRYTEAFF. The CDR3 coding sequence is TGCAGTGCTAGAGTGGGGGGGAGGTACACTGAAGCTTTCTTT.

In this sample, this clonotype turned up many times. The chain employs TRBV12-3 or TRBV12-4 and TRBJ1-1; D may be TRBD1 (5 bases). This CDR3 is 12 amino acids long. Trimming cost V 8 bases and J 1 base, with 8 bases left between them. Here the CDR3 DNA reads TGTGCCAGCGGGGCAACGAACACTGAAGCTTTCTTT. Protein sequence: CASGATNTEAFF.

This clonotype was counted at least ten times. Written as DNA, the CDR3 is TGTGCCAGCACCCCTGTCCGGGGATTCACCGGGGAGCTGTTTTTT. Its protein product is CASTPVRGFTGELFF. This chain connects TRBV11-2 to TRBJ2-2; D possibly corresponds to TRBD2 (5 bases). Germline V CDR1 and CDR2: SGHAT, FQNNGV. V lost 7 bases, J lost 4 bases, and 16 bases lay in between. This CDR3 spans 15 amino acids.

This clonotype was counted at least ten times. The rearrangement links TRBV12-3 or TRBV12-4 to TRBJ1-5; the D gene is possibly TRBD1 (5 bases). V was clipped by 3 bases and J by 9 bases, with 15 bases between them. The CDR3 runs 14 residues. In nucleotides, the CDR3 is TGTGCCAGCAGTTTGTCAGGGCCGAAGGTGCCCCAGCATTTT. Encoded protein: CASSLSGPKVPQHF.

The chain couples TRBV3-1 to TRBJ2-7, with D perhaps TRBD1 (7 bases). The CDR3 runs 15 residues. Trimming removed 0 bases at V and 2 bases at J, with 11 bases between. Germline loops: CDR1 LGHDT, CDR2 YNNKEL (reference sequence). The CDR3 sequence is CASSQERGQTYEQYF. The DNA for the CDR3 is TGTGCCAGCAGCCAAGAGCGGGGACAGACCTACGAGCAGTACTTC.

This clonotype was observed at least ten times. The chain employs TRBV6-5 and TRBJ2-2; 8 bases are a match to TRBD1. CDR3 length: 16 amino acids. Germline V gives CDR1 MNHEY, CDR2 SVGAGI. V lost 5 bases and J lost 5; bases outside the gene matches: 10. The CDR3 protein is CASSLPSTGETGELFF. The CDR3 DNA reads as TGTGCCAGCAGTCTACCCTCGACAGGGGAAACCGGGGAGCTGTTTTTT.

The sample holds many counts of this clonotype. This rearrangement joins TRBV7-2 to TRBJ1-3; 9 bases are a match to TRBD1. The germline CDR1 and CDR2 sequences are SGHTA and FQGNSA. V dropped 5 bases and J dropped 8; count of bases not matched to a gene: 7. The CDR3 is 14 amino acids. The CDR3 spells CASSLGTGRHTIYF. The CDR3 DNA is TGTGCCAGCAGCCTGGGGACAGGGAGACACACCATATATTTT.

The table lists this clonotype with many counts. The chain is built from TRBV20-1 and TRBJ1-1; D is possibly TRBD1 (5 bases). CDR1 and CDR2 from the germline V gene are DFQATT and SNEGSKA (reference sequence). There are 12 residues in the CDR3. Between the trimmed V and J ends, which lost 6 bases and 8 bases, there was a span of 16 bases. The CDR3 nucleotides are TGCAGTGCGCCTCGGGGGTCACCCGAAGCTTTCTTT. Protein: CSAPRGSPEAFF.

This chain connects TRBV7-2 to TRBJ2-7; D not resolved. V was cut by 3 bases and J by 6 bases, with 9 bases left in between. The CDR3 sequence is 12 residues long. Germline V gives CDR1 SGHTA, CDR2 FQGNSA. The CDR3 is CASSLILAEQYF. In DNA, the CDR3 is TGTGCCAGCAGCTTGATCCTGGCCGAGCAGTACTTC. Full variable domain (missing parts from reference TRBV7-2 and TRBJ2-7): GAGVSQSPSNKVTEKGKDVELRCDPISGHTALYWYRQSLGQGLEFLIYFQGNSAPDKSGLPSDRFSAERTGGSVSTLTIQRTQQEDSAVYLCASSLILAEQYFGPGTRLTVT.

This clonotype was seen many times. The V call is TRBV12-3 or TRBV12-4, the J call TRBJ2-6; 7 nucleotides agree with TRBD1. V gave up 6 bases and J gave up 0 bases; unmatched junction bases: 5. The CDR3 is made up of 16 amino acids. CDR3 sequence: CASRSGTDSGANVLTF. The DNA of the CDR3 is TGTGCCAGCAGATCCGGGACAGACTCTGGGGCCAACGTCCTGACTTTC.

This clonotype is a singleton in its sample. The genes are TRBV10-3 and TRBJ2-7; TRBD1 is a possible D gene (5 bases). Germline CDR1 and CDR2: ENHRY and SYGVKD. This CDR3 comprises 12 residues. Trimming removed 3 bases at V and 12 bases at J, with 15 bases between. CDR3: CAISDFGQSLYF. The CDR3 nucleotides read TGTGCCATCAGTGACTTCGGACAAAGTCTGTACTTC.

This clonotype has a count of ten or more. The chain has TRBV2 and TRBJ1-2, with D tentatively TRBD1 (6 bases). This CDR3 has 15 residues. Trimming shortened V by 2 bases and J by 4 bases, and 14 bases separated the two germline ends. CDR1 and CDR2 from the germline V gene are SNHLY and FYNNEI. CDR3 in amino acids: CASSEQFTGAYGYTF. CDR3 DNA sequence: TGTGCCAGCAGTGAACAGTTTACGGGGGCCTATGGCTACACCTTC.

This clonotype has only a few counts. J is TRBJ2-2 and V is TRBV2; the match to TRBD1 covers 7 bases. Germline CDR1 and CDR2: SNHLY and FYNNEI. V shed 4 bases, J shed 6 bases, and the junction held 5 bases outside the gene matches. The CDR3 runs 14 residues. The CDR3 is CASSGQGRSGELFF. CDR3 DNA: TGTGCCAGCAGTGGACAGGGTCGCTCCGGGGAGCTGTTTTTT. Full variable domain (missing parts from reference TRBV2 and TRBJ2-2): EPEVTQTPSHQVTQMGQEVILRCVPISNHLYFYWYRQILGQKVEFLVSFYNNEISEKSEIFDDQFSVERPDGSNFTLKIRSTKLEDSAMYFCASSGQGRSGELFFGEGSRLTVL.